One and the same sample provided the 8 T cell receptor beta chains below, sequenced in a study of T cell responses to AZD1222 COVID-19 vaccine. The data were produced by immunoSEQ multiplex PCR, yet TCRdb's version contains in-frame clones alone and is incomplete. Counted here are some 61,000 clones, roughly 87% occurring once; the ten biggest clones make up around 16%. The material was peripheral blood, obtained on day 0 of AZD1222 vaccination. Source of these receptors: an adult in good health.

V gene TRBV6-5 combines with J gene TRBJ1-1; D not certain. The germline CDR1 and CDR2 sequences are MNHEY and SVGAGI. This CDR3 spans 14 amino acids. Trimming shortened V by 4 bases and J by 1 base, and 10 bases separated the two germline ends. The CDR3 loop reads CASSLTSGNTEAFF. The CDR3 DNA follows: TGTGCCAGCAGTTTGACTTCAGGGAACACTGAAGCTTTCTTT.

The chain uses TRBV4-1 and TRBJ2-4, with 9 bases fitting TRBD1. V was clipped by 3 bases and J by 2 bases; unmatched bases: 17. CDR3 length: 20 amino acids. From germline, CDR1 is MGHRA and CDR2 YSYEKL. The CDR3 DNA follows: TGCGCCAGCAGCCAGGATGTGCACAGGGGGCGCGGGGAAACCAAAAACATTCAGTACTTC. Translating gives CASSQDVHRGRGETKNIQYF.

The rearrangement links TRBV6-2 or TRBV6-3 to TRBJ1-2; D call uncertain. V was clipped by 3 bases and J by 5 bases, with 7 bases between them. Per germline, CDR1 MNHEY and CDR2 SVGEGT. The CDR3 length is 12 residues. CDR3 protein: CASSYTVYGYTF. The CDR3 coding sequence is TGTGCCAGCAGTTATACAGTGTATGGCTACACCTTC.

This chain joins TRBV4-1 and TRBJ2-7, with D perhaps matching TRBD2 (6 bases). V was pared by 1 base and J by 0 bases, with 10 bases between. The V gene's germline CDR1 is MGHRA and CDR2 YSYEKL. The CDR3 is 15 residues long. CDR3: CASSQAPGDSYEQYF. CDR3 DNA sequence: TGCGCCAGCAGCCAAGCCCCGGGAGACTCCTACGAGCAGTACTTC.

The chain recombines TRBV9 with TRBJ1-5; TRBD1 is a possible D gene (5 bases). Looked up from germline, CDR1 is SGDLS and CDR2 is YYNGEE. The CDR3 has 14 residues. V was pared by 4 bases and J by 5 bases, with 13 bases between. CDR3 region: CASSPGWGHQPQHF. As DNA, the CDR3 is TGTGCCAGCAGCCCTGGGTGGGGACATCAGCCCCAGCATTTT.

The chain uses TRBV2 and TRBJ1-5; D possibly corresponds to TRBD1 (5 bases). The V end was cut by 4 bases, the J end by 2 bases, with 15 bases between. This CDR3 has 16 amino acids. The germline CDR1 and CDR2 sequences are SNHLY and FYNNEI. CDR3 DNA: TGTGCCAGCAGTGTTGGGGGAGGAAGCGGCAATCAGCCCCAGCATTTT. Amino acid sequence: CASSVGGGSGNQPQHF.

The genes are TRBV5-4 and TRBJ2-7; TRBD2 matches at 10 bases. CDR1 is SGHNT and CDR2 is YYREEE in the germline V gene (reference sequence). Trimming cost V 2 bases and J 6 bases; bases outside gene matches: 11. The CDR3 contains 16 residues. CDR3 coding DNA: TGTGCCAGCAGCTTCAGGGCTAGCGGGAGATCGGGCGAGCAGTACTTC. Amino acid sequence: CASSFRASGRSGEQYF.

This chain links TRBV12-3 or TRBV12-4 with TRBJ1-5, with no clear D. The CDR3 contains 13 residues. With 3 bases removed from V and 5 bases from J, the gap between germline ends came to 8 bases. The CDR3 region has the DNA TGTGCCAGCAGTTTGGCGGGGTATCAGCCCCAGCATTTT. Protein: CASSLAGYQPQHF.